The present T cell receptor beta chain was sequenced within a study of cytomegalovirus exposure and HLA in healthy donors. This clone was observed a single time. CDR1 and CDR2 from the germline V gene are MDHEN and SYDVKM. The ends lost 5 bases at V and 6 bases at J; junction bases unmatched: 8. The CDR3 totals 15 residues. The study ran its PCR with 60 Vbeta and 13 Jbeta primers. Measured with immunoSEQ multiplex PCR; TCRdb has only the in-frame clones, and not every one. The sample shows under 130,000 clones, almost 70% of them seen only once. This rearrangement joins TRBV28 to TRBJ1-5, with 9 bases identical to TRBD1. What was sequenced was PBMCs. This sequence originates from a man aged 30 to 39 in good health and CMV-seronegative. Here the CDR3 reads CASSPLTGGGQPQHF. CDR3 nucleotides: TGTGCCAGCAGTCCGCTAACAGGGGGCGGTCAGCCCCAGCATTTT. Filled out from reference TRBV28 and TRBJ1-5, the complete variable domain reads DVKVTQSSRYLVKRTGEKVFLECVQDMDHENMFWYRQDPGLGLRLIYFSYDVKMKEKGDIPEGYSVSREKKERFSLILESASTNQTSMYLCASSPLTGGGQPQHFGDGTRLSIL.